This T cell receptor beta chain stems from a study of blood T cell repertoires in COVID-19. TCRdb's copy holds only in-frame clones and misses some; the assay was immunoSEQ multiplex PCR. The sample shows about 240,000 clones, roughly 80% of them seen only once. The length of the CDR3 is 14 residues. V was clipped by 1 base and J by 5 bases, with 8 bases between them. Germline CDR1 and CDR2: SNHLY and FYNNEI. The sample comprised peripheral blood. The receptor comes from a young woman with acute or convalescent COVID-19. The gene calls are TRBV2 and TRBJ2-2, with a weak D call TRBD2 (6 bases). As DNA, the CDR3 is TGTGCCAGCAGTGAAGGGCGGGATACCGGGGAGCTGTTTTTT. Translating gives CASSEGRDTGELFF.